The rows below give T cell receptor beta chains drawn from one sample of a study of blood T cell repertoires in COVID-19. The data were produced by immunoSEQ multiplex PCR, yet TCRdb's version contains in-frame clones alone and is incomplete. Here the sample spans about 160,000 clones, around 83% being singletons. The sample consisted of peripheral blood. The receptors stem from a man aged 35-49 years with acute or convalescent COVID-19. Each CDR3 is given with its conserved first and last residue. The D gene is left open where the match is weak. Size tells how often a clone was seen (once, few, many) or the class of an expanded clone, and some rows leave it out.

clone size	J gene	D gene	V gene	CDR3 DNA	CDR3 protein
.	TRBJ2-7	.	TRBV6-5	TGTGCCAGCAGTTACTCGGGCTCCTCCTACGAGCAGTACTTC	CASSYSGSSYEQYF
.	TRBJ2-7	TRBD1	TRBV3-1/TRBV3-2	TGTGCCAGCAGCCAAGGGGGGACAGTTACCTACGAGCAGTACTTC	CASSQGGTVTYEQYF
.	TRBJ1-2	.	TRBV7-2	TGTGCCAGCAGAAGGACAGTCTATGGCTACACCTTC	CASRRTVYGYTF
.	TRBJ2-3	.	TRBV24-1	TGTGCCACCCAGGGTACGAGAGAGTGGATGGATACGCAGTATTTT	CATQGTREWMDTQYF
.	TRBJ2-7	.	TRBV11-1	TGTGCCAGCAGCCAACTCAACGAGCAGTACTTC	CASSQLNEQYF
.	TRBJ2-2	TRBD1	TRBV5-5	TGTGCCAGCAGCTTGAGTAGGGGGCAGGCCGGGGAGCTGTTTTTT	CASSLSRGQAGELFF
.	TRBJ2-7	TRBD1	TRBV5-1	TGCGCCAGCAGGAATCCGGGACAGAACTCCTACGAGCAGTACTTC	CASRNPGQNSYEQYF
.	TRBJ2-7	.	TRBV4-3	TGCGCCAGCAGCCAAGACGATGGGGGGTACTACGAGCAGTACTTC	CASSQDDGGYYEQYF
.	TRBJ2-2	.	TRBV12-3/TRBV12-4	TGTGCCAACACACTCAGGGATACCGGGGAGCTGTTTTTT	CANTLRDTGELFF
.	TRBJ1-1	.	TRBV5-1	TGCGCCAGCAGCTTTGGCGGGCAGAACTTGAACACTGAAGCTTTCTTT	CASSFGGQNLNTEAFF
.	TRBJ2-6	.	TRBV30	TGTGCCTGGAGTCCAGGGAACCCTGGGGCCAACGTCCTGACTTTC	CAWSPGNPGANVLTF
.	TRBJ2-7	TRBD1	TRBV4-1	TGCGCCAGCAGCCAAGAGGTCCGCCAGGGGGCCTACGAGCAGTACTTC	CASSQEVRQGAYEQYF
.	TRBJ1-2	.	TRBV19	TGTGCCAGTAGTATTTTGGCGCAGGGTCGTGGCTACACCTTC	CASSILAQGRGYTF
.	TRBJ2-5	TRBD1	TRBV4-1	TGCGCCAGCAGCCAGGATACTGGGACAGGGAGGGGGGAGACCCAGTACTTC	CASSQDTGTGRGETQYF
.	TRBJ1-1	TRBD1	TRBV5-1	TGCGCCAGCAGCTTGGGGACAGGGAGGGGAAGCGCTGAAGCTTTCTTT	CASSLGTGRGSAEAFF
.	TRBJ1-2	.	TRBV30	TGTGCCTGGAGGGCCGATAACTATGGCTACACCTTC	CAWRADNYGYTF
.	TRBJ2-5	.	TRBV7-2	TGTGCCAGCAGCCAAACGTCGGGGACCCAGTACTTC	CASSQTSGTQYF
.	TRBJ2-1	TRBD2	TRBV13	TGTGCCAGCAGCTTAGAAGGCGGGGGGGACTACAATGAGCAGTTCTTC	CASSLEGGGDYNEQFF
.	TRBJ1-1	.	TRBV3-1/TRBV3-2	TGTGCCAGCAGCCAAGCGGGTCGGGGGAACACTGAAGCTTTCTTT	CASSQAGRGNTEAFF
.	TRBJ1-1	.	TRBV28	TGTGCCAGCAGTTCGCTCGTGGCAGAAGCTTTCTTT	CASSSLVAEAFF
.	TRBJ2-6	.	TRBV5-1	TGCGCCAGCAGCTTTACAGCTTCTGGGGCCAACGTCCTGACTTTC	CASSFTASGANVLTF
.	TRBJ1-1	TRBD1	TRBV5-1	TGCGCCAGCACCACAGGGGCCGCAAACACTGAAGCTTTCTTT	CASTTGAANTEAFF
.	TRBJ1-1	.	TRBV18	TGTGCCAGCTCACGGGAGGCTTCGAACACTGAAGCTTTCTTT	CASSREASNTEAFF
few	TRBJ1-1	.	TRBV5-1	TGCGCCAGCAGCTTGACCACAGTGAACACTGAAGCTTTCTTT	CASSLTTVNTEAFF
.	TRBJ2-7	TRBD1	TRBV7-9	TGTGCCAGCAGCTTAGTCCCAACAGGGGGACGCCACGAGCAGTACTTC	CASSLVPTGGRHEQYF
.	TRBJ2-7	.	TRBV5-1	TGCGCCCCACGCGAGCAGGGGGGATACGAGCAGTACTTC	CAPREQGGYEQYF
once	TRBJ2-5	.	TRBV10-3	TGTGCCACCGGGGGGGACAGCGGGGAAGAGACCCAGTACTTC	CATGGDSGEETQYF
once	TRBJ2-1	TRBD1	TRBV5-1	TGCGCCAGCAGCTTGTTATTCGACAGGGATCGAAGCTCCTACAATGAGCAGTTCTTC	CASSLLFDRDRSSYNEQFF
.	TRBJ2-3	.	TRBV10-1	TGCGCCAGCAGTGAGAGTCCAGGGGTAGCAGATACGCAGTATTTT	CASSESPGVADTQYF
.	TRBJ1-3	TRBD1	TRBV18	TGTGCCAGCTCACTTGGACAGGTCGATGGAAACACCATATATTTT	CASSLGQVDGNTIYF
.	TRBJ1-2	.	TRBV6-4	TGTGCCAGCAGTCCTCGTCAGGGCGGGATGGGCTACACCTTC	CASSPRQGGMGYTF
.	TRBJ2-5	TRBD1	TRBV7-2	TGTGCCAGCAGCTTCAACACAGGGGGGCAAGAGACCCAGTACTTC	CASSFNTGGQETQYF
.	TRBJ2-7	TRBD2	TRBV5-4	TGTGCCAGCACCCGAGGGGAGGGCTACGAGCAGTACTTC	CASTRGEGYEQYF
.	TRBJ1-2	TRBD1	TRBV28	TGTGCCAGCAGTACCCGGACAGGGGGGGGGAGAGGCTACACCTTC	CASSTRTGGGRGYTF
.	TRBJ2-1	.	TRBV6-5	TGTGCCACCCAAGTAGGGGATGGTGAGCAGTTCTTC	CATQVGDGEQFF
.	TRBJ2-2	.	TRBV7-2	TGTGCCAGCAGCTTCGGTCTACTCACCGGGGAGCTGTTTTTT	CASSFGLLTGELFF
few	TRBJ1-2	TRBD1	TRBV27	TGTGCCAGCAGTTCTACGCCGGGACAGGGAACGATCCATGGCTACACCTTC	CASSSTPGQGTIHGYTF